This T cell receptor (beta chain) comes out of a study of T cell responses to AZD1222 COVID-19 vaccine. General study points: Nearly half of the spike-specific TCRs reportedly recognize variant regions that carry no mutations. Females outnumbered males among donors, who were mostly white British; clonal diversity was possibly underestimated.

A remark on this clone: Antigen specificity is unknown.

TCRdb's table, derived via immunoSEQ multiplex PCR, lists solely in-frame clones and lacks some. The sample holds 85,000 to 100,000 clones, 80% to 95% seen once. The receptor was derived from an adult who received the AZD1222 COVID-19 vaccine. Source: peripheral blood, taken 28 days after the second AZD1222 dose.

The CDR3 loop reads CASSLGQGGYGYTF. The CDR3 DNA reads TGTGCCAGCAGCCTGGGACAGGGGGGCTATGGCTACACCTTC. The chain recombines TRBV5-6 with TRBJ1-2, with 11 bases that match TRBD1. The CDR3 length is 14 residues. With V trimmed by 4 bases and J by 4 bases, 3 bases remained unmatched. The V gene's germline CDR1 is SGHDT and CDR2 YYEEEE. The complete variable domain, with remaining parts taken from reference TRBV5-6 and TRBJ1-2, reads DAGVTQSPTHLIKTRGQQVTLRCSPKSGHDTVSWYQQALGQGPQFIFQYYEEEERQRGNFPDRFSGHQFPNYSSELNVNALLLGDSALYLCASSLGQGGYGYTFGSGTRLTVV.